This TCR beta chain stems from a study of cytomegalovirus exposure and HLA in healthy donors. A note on this clone: This same CDR3 is encoded by further DNA sequences in the sample.

Measured with immunoSEQ multiplex PCR; TCRdb has only the in-frame clones, and not every one. There are 300,000 to 450,000 clones in the sample; roughly 85% occur only once, and approximately 0.8% lies in the top ten. Germline lookup yields CDR1 MGHDK and CDR2 SYGVNS. Trimming took 1 base from V and 4 from J, leaving 8 bases between them. This CDR3 contains 14 residues. Source material: PBMCs. The J gene is TRBJ1-3, the V gene TRBV25-1; D possibly corresponds to TRBD1 (5 bases). The source of this sequence is a woman between 18 and 29 years old in good health and CMV-seronegative. This CDR3 reads CASSEWRGGNTIYF. CDR3 DNA sequence: TGTGCCAGCAGTGAATGGCGGGGGGGAAACACCATATATTTT.